This T cell receptor beta chain was obtained from a study of blood T cell repertoires in COVID-19. TCRdb's table, derived via immunoSEQ multiplex PCR, lists solely in-frame clones and lacks some. The sample has about 88,000 clones, over 65% seen once. In germline, CDR1 is KGHSH, CDR2 LQKENI. V dropped 3 bases and J dropped 5; count of bases not matched to a gene: 4. The CDR3 covers 15 residues. The sample comprised peripheral blood. The chain recombines TRBV18 with TRBJ1-4, with TRBD1 matching over 9 bases. The TCR was taken from a human donor in a cohort sampled during active COVID-19. CDR3 in amino acids: CASSPTGGENEKLFF. The CDR3 nucleotides are TGTGCCAGCTCACCGACAGGGGGGGAGAATGAAAAACTGTTTTTT.